The clone carrying this T cell receptor beta chain was detected a few times. Sequenced by immunoSEQ multiplex PCR; TCRdb stores in-frame clones only, minus some. The data contain some 77,000 clones, about 90% of them singletons. This record comes from a study of OX40 agonist ivuxolimab in advanced cancers. V was shortened by 10 bases and J by 2 bases, with 27 bases between the two germline ends. The CDR3 runs to 17 residues. Per germline, CDR1 SNHLY and CDR2 FYNNEI. The starting material was CD4+ or CD8+ T cells sorted from blood, obtained in a trial of the OX40 agonist ivuxolimab. The V call is TRBV2, the J call TRBJ2-7; D may be TRBD1 (7 bases). This clonotype originated in an adult with an advanced solid tumor such as melanoma, head and neck, liver or kidney cancer. CDR3 DNA: TGTGCCAACACGGAAGGGGACTCCCGAGGGGGCACCTACGAGCAGTACTTC. This codes for CANTEGDSRGGTYEQYF.